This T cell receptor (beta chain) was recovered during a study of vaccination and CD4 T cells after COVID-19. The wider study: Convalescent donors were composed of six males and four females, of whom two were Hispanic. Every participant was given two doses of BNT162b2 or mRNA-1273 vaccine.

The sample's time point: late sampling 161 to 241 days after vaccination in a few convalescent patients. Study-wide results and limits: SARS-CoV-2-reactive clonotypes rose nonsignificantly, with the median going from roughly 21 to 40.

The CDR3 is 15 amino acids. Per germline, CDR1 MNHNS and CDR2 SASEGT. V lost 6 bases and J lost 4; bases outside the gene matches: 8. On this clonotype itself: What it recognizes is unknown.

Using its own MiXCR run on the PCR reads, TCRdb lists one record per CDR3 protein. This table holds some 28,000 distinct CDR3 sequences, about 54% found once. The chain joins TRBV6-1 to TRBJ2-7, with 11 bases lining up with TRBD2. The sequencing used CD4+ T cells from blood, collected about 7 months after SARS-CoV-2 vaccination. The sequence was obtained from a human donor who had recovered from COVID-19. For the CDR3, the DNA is TGTGCCAGCAGCGGAGTAGCGGGAGGGGGTTACGAGCAGTACTTC. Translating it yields CASSGVAGGGYEQYF.